This is a list of T cell receptor beta chains from one sample in a study of OX40 agonist ivuxolimab in advanced cancers. Assay used: immunoSEQ multiplex PCR; TCRdb lists only in-frame clones, some missing. The sample lists roughly 110,000 clones, over 75% occurring once. The sample was CD4+ or CD8+ T cells sorted from blood, taken in a trial of the OX40 agonist ivuxolimab. These receptors were collected from an adult with an advanced solid tumor such as melanoma, head and neck, liver or kidney cancer. Each CDR3 is given with its conserved first and last residue. The order of the fields is D gene, J gene, V gene, CDR3 protein. A D gene is named only where the DNA matches it firmly.

TRBD1,TRBJ2-3,TRBV28,CASSLQGADTQYF
-,TRBJ1-6,TRBV7-2,CASSLDFRNSPLHF
-,TRBJ2-3,TRBV7-9,CASSLGLVGSPGVTQYF
TRBD2,TRBJ2-1,TRBV27,CASSFTGLGRGLNEQFF
TRBD1,TRBJ2-1,TRBV7-2,CASSLGQAAYNEQFF
TRBD1,TRBJ2-5,TRBV19,CASSPGTDQETQYF
-,TRBJ2-4,TRBV7-9,CASSLAEAGENIQYF
-,TRBJ1-5,TRBV6-6,CASSYSSNQPQHF
-,TRBJ1-1,TRBV19,CASTQEMGGTEAFF
-,TRBJ1-1,TRBV19,CASSIESRTEAFF
TRBD2,TRBJ2-2,TRBV30,CAWSVFAAGRVTGELFF
-,TRBJ2-5,TRBV11-2,CASSLVAQGQYF
TRBD2,TRBJ2-3,TRBV9,CASSVGMAGGLYTQYF
TRBD2,TRBJ2-1,TRBV9,CASSPPSGGLGNEQFF
TRBD1,TRBJ1-1,TRBV28,CASRSTGDMNTEAFF
-,TRBJ1-2,TRBV6-1,CASTRQGLGYTF
TRBD1,TRBJ1-2,TRBV19,CASSLGQLNYGYTF
-,TRBJ2-7,TRBV5-1,CASSRGTLTYEQYF
TRBD2,TRBJ2-5,TRBV9,CASSVASGGWETQYF
-,TRBJ1-1,TRBV7-2,CASSGGALNTEAFF
-,TRBJ2-5,TRBV6-5,CASSYRVRDQETQYF
TRBD1,TRBJ1-2,TRBV18,CASSPTGSDGYTF
-,TRBJ1-5,TRBV1,CTSSPGSGGYSNQPQHF
-,TRBJ2-7,TRBV4-3,CASSQGQGSSYEQYF
-,TRBJ1-5,TRBV6-5,CASSHNVGNQPQHF
-,TRBJ1-6,TRBV2,CASSEGQHSPLHF
TRBD1,TRBJ2-3,TRBV29-1,CSTRDRPRRGSDTQYF
-,TRBJ2-3,TRBV19,CASRSGTSTDTQYF
TRBD1,TRBJ2-6,TRBV7-9,CASSFHRGRGANVLTF
TRBD1,TRBJ2-2,TRBV7-9,CASSGQGTGELFF
TRBD1,TRBJ2-7,TRBV6-5,CASSAPGTGYYEQYF
-,TRBJ1-2,TRBV18,CASSPRAYGYTF
-,TRBJ2-5,TRBV2,CASSEALRTPGQYF
-,TRBJ1-4,TRBV5-5,CASSQQGFEREKLFF
-,TRBJ1-5,TRBV10-2,CASLGRGDQPQHF
TRBD1,TRBJ1-2,TRBV27,CASSIGRDRGGYTF
TRBD1,TRBJ2-6,TRBV6-4,CASSTGTGREANVLTF
-,TRBJ2-5,TRBV15,CATSRGEETQYF
TRBD1,TRBJ1-4,TRBV18,CASSGQANEKLFF
-,TRBJ1-4,TRBV28,CASSLLGGEEKLFF
TRBD2,TRBJ2-6,TRBV7-2,CASSLEGSGAPGANVLTF
TRBD1,TRBJ2-1,TRBV5-1,CASSLDSRTGRRNEQFF
-,TRBJ1-1,TRBV7-2,CASSLGQGMTTEAFF
-,TRBJ1-6,TRBV5-1,CASSLSANSPLHF
-,TRBJ1-2,TRBV21-1,CASSSSKGMDGYTF
-,TRBJ1-2,TRBV7-2,CASSLQAAGGYTF
-,TRBJ1-1,TRBV28,CASRGGNTEAFF
-,TRBJ2-5,TRBV9,CASSVAAGGAETQYF
-,TRBJ2-5,TRBV2,CASRSTGVQETQYF
-,TRBJ2-2,TRBV6-5,CASSYGQANTGELFF
-,TRBJ1-5,TRBV18,CASSPSPQDNQPQHF